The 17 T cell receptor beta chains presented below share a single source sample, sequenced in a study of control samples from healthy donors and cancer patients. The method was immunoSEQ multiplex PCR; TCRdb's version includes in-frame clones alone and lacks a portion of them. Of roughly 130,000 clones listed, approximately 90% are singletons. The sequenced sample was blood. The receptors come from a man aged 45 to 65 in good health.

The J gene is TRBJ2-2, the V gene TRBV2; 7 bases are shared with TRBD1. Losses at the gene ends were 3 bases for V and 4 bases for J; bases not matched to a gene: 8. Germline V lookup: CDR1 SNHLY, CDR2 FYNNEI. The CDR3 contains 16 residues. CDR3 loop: CASSDQGTAVTGELFF. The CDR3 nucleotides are TGTGCCAGCAGTGACCAGGGGACAGCAGTCACCGGGGAGCTGTTTTTT. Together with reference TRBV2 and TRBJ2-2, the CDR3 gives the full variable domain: EPEVTQTPSHQVTQMGQEVILRCVPISNHLYFYWYRQILGQKVEFLVSFYNNEISEKSEIFDDQFSVERPDGSNFTLKIRSTKLEDSAMYFCASSDQGTAVTGELFFGEGSRLTVL.

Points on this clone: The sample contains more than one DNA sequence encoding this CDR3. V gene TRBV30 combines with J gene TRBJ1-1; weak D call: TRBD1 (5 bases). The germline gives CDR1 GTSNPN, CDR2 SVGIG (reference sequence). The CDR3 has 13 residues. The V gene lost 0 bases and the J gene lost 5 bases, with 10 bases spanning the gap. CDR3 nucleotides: TGTGCCTGGAGTGTAGGGGTAGGAACTGAAGCTTTCTTT. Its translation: CAWSVGVGTEAFF.

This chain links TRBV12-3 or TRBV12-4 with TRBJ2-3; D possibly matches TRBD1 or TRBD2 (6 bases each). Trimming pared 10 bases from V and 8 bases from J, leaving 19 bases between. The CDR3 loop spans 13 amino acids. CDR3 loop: CATHLRGGGTQYF. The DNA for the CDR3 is TGTGCCACCCACCTCCGAGGGGGAGGTACGCAGTATTTT.

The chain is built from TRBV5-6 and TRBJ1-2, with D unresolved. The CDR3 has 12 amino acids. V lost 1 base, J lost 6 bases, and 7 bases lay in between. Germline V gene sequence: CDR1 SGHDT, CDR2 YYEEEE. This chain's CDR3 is CASSLSGDGYTF. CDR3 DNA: TGTGCCAGCAGCTTGTCCGGCGATGGCTACACCTTC. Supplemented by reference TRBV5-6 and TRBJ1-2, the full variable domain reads DAGVTQSPTHLIKTRGQQVTLRCSPKSGHDTVSWYQQALGQGPQFIFQYYEEEERQRGNFPDRFSGHQFPNYSSELNVNALLLGDSALYLCASSLSGDGYTFGSGTRLTVV.

CDR3 in amino acids: CASSYSNQPQHF. The CDR3 coding sequence is TGTGCCAGCAGCTATAGCAATCAGCCCCAGCATTTT. The chain has TRBV28 and TRBJ1-5; D gene unclear. This CDR3 has 12 amino acids. Trimming left V 6 bases short and J 0 bases short, with 3 bases between. Per germline, CDR1 MDHEN and CDR2 SYDVKM.

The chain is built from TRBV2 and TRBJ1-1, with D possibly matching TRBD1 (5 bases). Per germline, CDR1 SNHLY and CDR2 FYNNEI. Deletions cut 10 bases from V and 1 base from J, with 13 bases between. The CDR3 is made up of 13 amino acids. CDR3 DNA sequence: TGTGCCACAAACAGGATACCGAACACTGAAGCTTTCTTT. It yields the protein CATNRIPNTEAFF.

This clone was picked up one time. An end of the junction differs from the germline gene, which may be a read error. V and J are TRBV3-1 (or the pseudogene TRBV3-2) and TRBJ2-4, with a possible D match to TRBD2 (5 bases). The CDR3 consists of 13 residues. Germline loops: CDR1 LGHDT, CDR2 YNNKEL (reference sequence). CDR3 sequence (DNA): TGTGCCAGCAGCTGGAGGCAGTCTTTTCCCCAAAACTTC. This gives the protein CASSWRQSFPQNF.

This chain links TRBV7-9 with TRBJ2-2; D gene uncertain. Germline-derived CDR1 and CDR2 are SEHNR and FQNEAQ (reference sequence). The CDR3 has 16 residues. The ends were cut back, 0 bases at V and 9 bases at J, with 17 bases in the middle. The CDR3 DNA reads TGTGCCAGCAGCTTAGCAAGTGGAGCACCGACGTGGGAGCTGTTTTTT. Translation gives CASSLASGAPTWELFF.

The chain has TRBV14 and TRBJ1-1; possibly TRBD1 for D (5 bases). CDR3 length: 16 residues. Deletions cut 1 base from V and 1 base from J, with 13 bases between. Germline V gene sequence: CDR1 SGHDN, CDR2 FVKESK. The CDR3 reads CASSQVSRAGNTEAFF. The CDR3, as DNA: TGTGCCAGCAGCCAAGTGTCCAGGGCCGGGAACACTGAAGCTTTCTTT.

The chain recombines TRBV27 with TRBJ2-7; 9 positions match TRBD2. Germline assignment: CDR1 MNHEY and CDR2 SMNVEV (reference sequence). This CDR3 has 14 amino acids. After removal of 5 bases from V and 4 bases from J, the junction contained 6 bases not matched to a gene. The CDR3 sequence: CASSLAGPEYEQYF. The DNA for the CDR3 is TGTGCCAGCAGTCTAGCGGGACCCGAATACGAGCAGTACTTC.

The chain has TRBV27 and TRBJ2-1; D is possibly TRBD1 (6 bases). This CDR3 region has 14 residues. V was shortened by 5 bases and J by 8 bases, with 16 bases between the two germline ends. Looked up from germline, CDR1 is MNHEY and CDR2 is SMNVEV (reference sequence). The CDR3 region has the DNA TGTGCCAGCAGTATACAGGGCTTTCGTTATGAGCAGTTCTTC. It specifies CASSIQGFRYEQFF.

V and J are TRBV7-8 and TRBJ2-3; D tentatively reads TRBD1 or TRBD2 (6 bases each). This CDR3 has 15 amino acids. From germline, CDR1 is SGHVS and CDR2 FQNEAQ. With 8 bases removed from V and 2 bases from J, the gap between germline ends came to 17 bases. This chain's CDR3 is CASRGQTSPTDTQYF. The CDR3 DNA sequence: TGTGCCAGCCGGGGGCAGACGAGTCCCACAGATACGCAGTATTTT.

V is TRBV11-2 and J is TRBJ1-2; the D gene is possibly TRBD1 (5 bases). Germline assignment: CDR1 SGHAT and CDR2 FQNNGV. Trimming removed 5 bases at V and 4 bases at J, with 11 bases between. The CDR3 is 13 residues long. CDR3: CASSQQGLYGYTF. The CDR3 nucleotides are TGTGCCAGCAGCCAGCAGGGTCTCTATGGCTACACCTTC.

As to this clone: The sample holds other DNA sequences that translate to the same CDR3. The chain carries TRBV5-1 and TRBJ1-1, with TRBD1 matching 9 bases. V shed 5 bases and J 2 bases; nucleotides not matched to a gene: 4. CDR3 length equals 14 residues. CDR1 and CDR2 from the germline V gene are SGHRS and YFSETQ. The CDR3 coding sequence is TGCGCCAGCAGTCTGGACAGGGGAAACACTGAAGCTTTCTTT. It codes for CASSLDRGNTEAFF.

DNA for the CDR3: TGTGCCAGCAGCTTGGGGTTGAGTAATGAAAAACTGTTTTTT. Translation gives CASSLGLSNEKLFF. This chain uses TRBV7-9 with TRBJ1-4, with D unresolved. V was shortened by 3 bases and J by 4 bases, with 9 bases between the two germline ends. CDR1 and CDR2 (germline): SEHNR, FQNEAQ (reference sequence). The CDR3 sequence is 14 residues long.

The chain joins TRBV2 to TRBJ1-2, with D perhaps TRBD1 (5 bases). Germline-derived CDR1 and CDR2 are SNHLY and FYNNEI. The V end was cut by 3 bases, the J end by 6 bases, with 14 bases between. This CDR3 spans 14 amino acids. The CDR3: CASSDNRPGHGYTF. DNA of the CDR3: TGTGCCAGCAGTGATAACAGGCCAGGCCATGGCTACACCTTC.

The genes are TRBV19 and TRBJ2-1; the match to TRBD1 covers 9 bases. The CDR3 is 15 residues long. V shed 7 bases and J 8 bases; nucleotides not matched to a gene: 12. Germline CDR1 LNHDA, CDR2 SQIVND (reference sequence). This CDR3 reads CASIPSGQGIYEQFF. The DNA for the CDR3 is TGTGCCAGTATTCCCTCGGGACAGGGAATCTATGAGCAGTTCTTC.